Below, one T cell receptor (beta chain) is given with its context. The antigen remains undetermined. Together with a sample-barcoded 5' primer, a J-beta primer mix was included in a second PCR lasting about 6 to 11 cycles. TCRdb called the 5' RACE reads again in MiXCR, with one record for every CDR3 protein. Of about 570,000 distinct CDR3 sequences in the sample, 25% to 30% were seen once. The data are from a study of blood T cells in healthy people across ages. Study in general: Template switching retrieved approximately one barcoded beta molecule for each two T cells.

The CDR3 length is 13 residues. The ends were cut back, 3 bases at V and 0 bases at J, with 8 bases in the middle. The germline V gene encodes CDR1 SQVTM and CDR2 ANQGSEA. Healthy Caucasians from Russia aged about 6 to 100 served as donors. Regarding the study as a whole: Unknown donor CMV status possibly confounded expanded clonotype changes. Long-lived donors exceeded aged donors in naive CD4+ cells and diversity.

The gene calls are TRBV29-1 and TRBJ1-1; no clear D gene. The specimen sequenced was blood. This TCR was sampled from a woman aged 70 to 79 in good health. The CDR3: CSVDQRLNTEAFF. For the CDR3, the DNA is TGCAGCGTTGATCAACGGCTGAACACTGAAGCTTTCTTT.